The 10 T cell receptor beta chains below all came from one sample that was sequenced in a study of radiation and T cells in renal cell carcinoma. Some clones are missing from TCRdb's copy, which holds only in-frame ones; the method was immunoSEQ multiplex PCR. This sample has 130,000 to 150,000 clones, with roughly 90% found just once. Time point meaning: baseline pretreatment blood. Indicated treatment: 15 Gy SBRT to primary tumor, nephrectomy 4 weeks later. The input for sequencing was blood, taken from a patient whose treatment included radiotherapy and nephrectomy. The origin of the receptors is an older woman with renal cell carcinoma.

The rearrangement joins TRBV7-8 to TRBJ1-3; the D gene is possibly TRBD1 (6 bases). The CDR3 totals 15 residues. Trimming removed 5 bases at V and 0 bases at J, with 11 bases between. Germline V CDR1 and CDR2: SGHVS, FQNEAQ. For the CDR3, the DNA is TGTGCCAGCAGCCGAACAGGGAGCTCTGGAAACACCATATATTTT. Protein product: CASSRTGSSGNTIYF.

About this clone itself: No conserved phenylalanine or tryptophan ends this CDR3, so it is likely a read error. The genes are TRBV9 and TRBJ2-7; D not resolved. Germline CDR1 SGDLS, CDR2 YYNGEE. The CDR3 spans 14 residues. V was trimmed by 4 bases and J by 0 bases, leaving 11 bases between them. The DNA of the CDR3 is TGTGCCAGCAGCACGGACGGCTTCTCCTACGAGCAGTACCTC. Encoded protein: CASSTDGFSYEQYL.

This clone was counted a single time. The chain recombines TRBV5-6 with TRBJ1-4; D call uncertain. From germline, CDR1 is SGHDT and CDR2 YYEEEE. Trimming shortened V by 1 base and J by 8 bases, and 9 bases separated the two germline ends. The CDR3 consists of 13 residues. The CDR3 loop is CASSLPSEEKLFF. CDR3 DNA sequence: TGTGCCAGCAGCTTGCCGTCTGAAGAAAAACTGTTTTTT.

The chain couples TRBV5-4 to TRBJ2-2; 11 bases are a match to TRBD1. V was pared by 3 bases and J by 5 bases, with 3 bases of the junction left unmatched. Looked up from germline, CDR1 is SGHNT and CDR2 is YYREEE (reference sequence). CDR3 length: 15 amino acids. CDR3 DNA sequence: TGTGCCAGCAGCTCCGGACAGGGGGCGACCGGGGAGCTGTTTTTT. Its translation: CASSSGQGATGELFF.

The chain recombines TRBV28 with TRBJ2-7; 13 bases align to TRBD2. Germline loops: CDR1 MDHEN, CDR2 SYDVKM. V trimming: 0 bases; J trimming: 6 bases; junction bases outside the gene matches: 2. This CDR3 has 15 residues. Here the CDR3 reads CASSLWTSGGTEQYF. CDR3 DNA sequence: TGTGCCAGCAGTTTATGGACTAGCGGGGGGACCGAGCAGTACTTC. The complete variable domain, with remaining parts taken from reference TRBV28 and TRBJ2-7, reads DVKVTQSSRYLVKRTGEKVFLECVQDMDHENMFWYRQDPGLGLRLIYFSYDVKMKEKGDIPEGYSVSREKKERFSLILESASTNQTSMYLCASSLWTSGGTEQYFGPGTRLTVT.

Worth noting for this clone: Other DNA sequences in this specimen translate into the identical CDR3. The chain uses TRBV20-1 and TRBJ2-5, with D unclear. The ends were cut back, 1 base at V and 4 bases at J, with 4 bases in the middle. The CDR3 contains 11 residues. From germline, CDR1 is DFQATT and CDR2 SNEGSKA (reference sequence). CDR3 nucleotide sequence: TGCAGTGCTAGAGGGGGAGAGACCCAGTACTTC. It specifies CSARGGETQYF.

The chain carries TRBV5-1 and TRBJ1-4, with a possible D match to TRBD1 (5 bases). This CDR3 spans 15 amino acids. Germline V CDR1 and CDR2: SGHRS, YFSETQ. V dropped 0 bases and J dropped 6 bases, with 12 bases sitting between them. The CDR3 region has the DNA TGCGCCAGCAGCTTGGGGGGGACGGAATATGAAAAACTGTTTTTT. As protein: CASSLGGTEYEKLFF.

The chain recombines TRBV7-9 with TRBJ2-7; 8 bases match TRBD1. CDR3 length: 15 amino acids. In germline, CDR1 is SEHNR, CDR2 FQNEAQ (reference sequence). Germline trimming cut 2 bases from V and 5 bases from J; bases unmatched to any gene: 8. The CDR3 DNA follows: TGTGCCAGCAGCTTAATCGGCAGGGGGCCTGACGAGCAGTACTTC. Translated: CASSLIGRGPDEQYF.

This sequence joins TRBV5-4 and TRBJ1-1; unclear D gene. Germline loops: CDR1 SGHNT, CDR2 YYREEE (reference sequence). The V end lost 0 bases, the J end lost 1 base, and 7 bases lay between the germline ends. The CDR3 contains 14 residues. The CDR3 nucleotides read TGTGCCAGCAGCTTGGTGGGCCAGAACACTGAAGCTTTCTTT. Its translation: CASSLVGQNTEAFF.

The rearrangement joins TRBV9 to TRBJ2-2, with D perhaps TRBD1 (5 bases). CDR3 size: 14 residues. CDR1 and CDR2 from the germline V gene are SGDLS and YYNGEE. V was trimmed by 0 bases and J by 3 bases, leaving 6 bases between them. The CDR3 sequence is CASSVEGDTGELFF. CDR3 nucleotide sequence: TGTGCCAGCAGCGTAGAAGGGGACACCGGGGAGCTGTTTTTT.